This is a list of T cell receptor beta chains from one sample in a study of CD8 T cells in Susac syndrome. TCRdb re-called the immunoSEQ multiplex PCR reads through MiXCR, storing one row per CDR3 protein. This sample yields roughly 60,000 distinct CDR3 sequences, of which approximately 90% are seen a single time; nearly 0.2% belongs to the top ten. The sequencing sample was made of CD8+ T cells from PBMCs. Source of these receptors: a human donor in good health. Each CDR3 is given with its conserved first and last residue. D genes are given only for firm matches. The size field is filled for only some rows; it gives once, few, many or a size class.

V gene	J gene	clone size	D gene	CDR3 protein	CDR3 DNA
TRBV9	TRBJ1-1	-	-	CASSPGGRGNTEAFF	TGTGCCAGCAGCCCCGGGGGACGGGGCAACACTGAAGCTTTCTTT
TRBV28	TRBJ2-7	-	TRBD1	CASSHGQGSHEQYF	TGTGCCAGCAGTCACGGACAGGGGTCCCACGAGCAGTACTTC
TRBV29-1	TRBJ2-7	-	TRBD2	CSVETGGGYEQYF	TGCAGCGTAGAGACCGGCGGGGGTTACGAGCAGTACTTC
TRBV28	TRBJ2-7	-	-	CASSPPPEVDEQYF	TGTGCCAGCAGTCCCCCCCCGGAGGTTGACGAGCAGTACTTC
TRBV29-1	TRBJ2-3	-	-	CSAETTQDGDTQYF	TGCAGCGCCGAGACCACCCAAGACGGAGATACGCAGTATTTT
TRBV2	TRBJ2-1	-	TRBD2	CASSLTSGVYNEQFF	TGTGCCAGCAGCCTTACTAGCGGGGTATACAATGAGCAGTTCTTC
TRBV12-3/TRBV12-4	TRBJ2-1	-	-	CASSPTLALSYNEQFF	TGTGCCAGCAGCCCCACCCTAGCGCTGTCCTACAATGAGCAGTTCTTC
TRBV5-4	TRBJ1-1	-	-	CASNGRGEYTEAFF	TGTGCCAGCAATGGCCGGGGGGAGTACACTGAAGCTTTCTTT
TRBV6-1	TRBJ2-1	-	-	CASSEAGGDGEQFF	TGTGCCAGCAGTGAAGCTGGGGGCGACGGTGAGCAGTTCTTC
TRBV27	TRBJ2-3	-	-	CASKGDFDTQYF	TGTGCCAGCAAAGGGGACTTCGATACGCAGTATTTT
TRBV6-2/TRBV6-3	TRBJ2-3	-	-	CASSYSNAMSDTQYF	TGTGCCAGCAGTTACTCGAATGCAATGTCAGATACGCAGTATTTT
TRBV5-1	TRBJ1-2	-	-	CASSLEWDPGDGYTF	TGCGCCAGCAGCTTGGAGTGGGACCCGGGCGATGGCTACACCTTC
TRBV7-9	TRBJ1-2	-	TRBD1	CASSSGDRDGYTF	TGTGCCAGCAGCTCTGGGGACAGGGATGGCTACACCTTC
TRBV5-1	TRBJ2-1	once	-	CASSLEGTNNEQFF	TGCGCCAGCAGCTTGGAGGGAACGAACAATGAGCAGTTCTTC